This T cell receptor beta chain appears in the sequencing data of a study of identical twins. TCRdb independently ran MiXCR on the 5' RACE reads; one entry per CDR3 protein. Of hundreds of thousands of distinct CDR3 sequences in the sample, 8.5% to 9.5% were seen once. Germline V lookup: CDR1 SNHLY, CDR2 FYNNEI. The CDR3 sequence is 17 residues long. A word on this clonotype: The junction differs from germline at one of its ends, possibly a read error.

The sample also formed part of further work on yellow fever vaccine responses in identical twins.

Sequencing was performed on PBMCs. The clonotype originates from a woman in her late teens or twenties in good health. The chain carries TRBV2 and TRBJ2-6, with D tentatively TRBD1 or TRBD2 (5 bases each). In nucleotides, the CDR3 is TGTGCCAGCATAAAGTGGGAGCCCACCTCTGGGGCCAGCGTCCTGACTTTC. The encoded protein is CASIKWEPTSGASVLTF.